The subject of this entry is one TCR beta chain. Its specificity is unknown. This CDR3 comprises 12 residues. Germline V gene lookup returns CDR1 SEHNR and CDR2 FQNEAQ (reference sequence). The ends were cut back, 4 bases at V and 10 bases at J, with 13 bases in the middle. This entry belongs to a study of cytomegalovirus exposure and HLA in healthy donors. Overall study results and limits: Sequencing likely generated an artifact that appeared as a cluster of highly shared sequence variants. Analysis was carried out at a later point, and it linked a missense DCLRE1C variant to TCR beta V- and J-gene trimming.

Amplification used 60 Vbeta primers and 13 Jbeta primers. Data came from immunoSEQ multiplex PCR; TCRdb stores just in-frame clones and leaves some out. In all, the sample yields around 70,000 clones. The V call is TRBV7-9, the J call TRBJ1-1; possibly TRBD1 for D (5 bases). The source material was PBMCs. The clonotype was recovered from a female donor in good health and CMV-seropositive. In nucleotides, the CDR3 is TGTGCCAGCAGCTCACCCCAGGGCTCAGCTTTCTTT. Translated: CASSSPQGSAFF.